A single sample is the source of the 11 T cell receptor beta chains below, sequenced in a study of T cell responses to AZD1222 COVID-19 vaccine. The protocol was immunoSEQ multiplex PCR, while the TCRdb copy is restricted to in-frame clones and leaves out a portion. Of about 130,000 clones in the sample, more than 85% were seen once. Sequenced material: peripheral blood, taken on day 0 of AZD1222 vaccination. All receptors derive from an adult in good health.

This clone has just one count. The chain is built from TRBV25-1 and TRBJ1-1; D perhaps matches TRBD1 (5 bases). The V end lost 2 bases, the J end lost 5 bases, and 12 bases lay between the germline ends. Germline assignment: CDR1 MGHDK and CDR2 SYGVNS. This CDR3 is 14 amino acids long. As DNA, the CDR3 is TGTGCCAGCAGTGAAGATTACAGGCGAACTGAAGCTTTCTTT. Translation: CASSEDYRRTEAFF.

This clone was found once. The V call is TRBV7-9, the J call TRBJ2-1; 9 bases match TRBD1. The CDR3 is 12 residues long. Germline values: CDR1 SEHNR, CDR2 FQNEAQ (reference sequence). V gave up 5 bases and J gave up 14 bases; unmatched junction bases: 7. This CDR3 is CASSHSGTGKFF. The CDR3 DNA reads TGTGCCAGCAGCCATTCCGGGACAGGGAAGTTCTTC.

This clone appeared once. V is TRBV19 and J is TRBJ2-7; D not certain. The V end was cut by 0 bases, the J end by 4 bases, with 16 bases between. The germline V gene has CDR1 LNHDA and CDR2 SQIVND (reference sequence). This CDR3 contains 16 residues. The CDR3, as DNA: TGTGCCAGTAGTATAGAAGTATCAGGTGTTGGGTACGAGCAGTACTTC. This sequence encodes CASSIEVSGVGYEQYF.

This clone was detected only once. The chain employs TRBV9 and TRBJ1-6; D ambiguous. V shed 0 bases and J shed 7 bases, with 8 bases lying between them. This CDR3 has 14 residues. Germline V gene lookup returns CDR1 SGDLS and CDR2 YYNGEE. For the CDR3, the DNA is TGTGCCAGCAGCGTAGTCCCCGCCAATTCACCCCTCCACTTT. Translated: CASSVVPANSPLHF.

J is TRBJ1-4 and V is TRBV6-5, with 7 bases lining up with TRBD1. Germline values: CDR1 MNHEY, CDR2 SVGAGI. The CDR3 is 14 amino acids. V was clipped by 6 bases and J by 6 bases; unmatched bases: 7. DNA of the CDR3: TGTGCCAGCAGGAGAGACAGGGTGGATGAAAAACTGTTTTTT. It encodes CASRRDRVDEKLFF.

The rearrangement links TRBV18 to TRBJ1-6, with 7 bases identical to TRBD1. This CDR3 spans 15 amino acids. With 1 base clipped from V and 7 bases from J, the junction kept 4 bases outside the gene matches. In germline, CDR1 is KGHSH, CDR2 LQKENI. CDR3 loop: CASSPQGAENSPLHF. The CDR3 DNA follows: TGTGCCAGCTCACCACAGGGGGCTGAGAATTCACCCCTCCACTTT.

The V and J genes are TRBV7-2 and TRBJ2-5; perhaps TRBD1 as D (6 bases). V was trimmed by 5 bases and J by 1 base, leaving 11 bases between them. This CDR3 spans 14 amino acids. In germline, CDR1 is SGHTA, CDR2 FQGNSA. This chain's CDR3 is CASSIDRFQETQYF. The CDR3 nucleotides read TGTGCCAGCAGCATCGACAGGTTCCAAGAGACCCAGTACTTC. Based on the CDR3 plus reference TRBV7-2 and TRBJ2-5, the full variable domain is GAGVSQSPSNKVTEKGKDVELRCDPISGHTALYWYRQSLGQGLEFLIYFQGNSAPDKSGLPSDRFSAERTGGSVSTLTIQRTQQEDSAVYLCASSIDRFQETQYFGPGTRLLVL.

The chain has TRBV9 and TRBJ1-2, with TRBD1 identical over 7 bases. The germline gives CDR1 SGDLS, CDR2 YYNGEE. V was clipped by 0 bases and J by 3 bases; unmatched bases: 5. The CDR3 is made up of 15 amino acids. This CDR3 is CASSVGGGQYYGYTF. CDR3 nucleotide sequence: TGTGCCAGCAGCGTAGGAGGGGGCCAGTACTATGGCTACACCTTC.

The gene calls are TRBV24-1 and TRBJ1-3; D unresolved. The germline gives CDR1 KGHDR, CDR2 SFDVKD. V gave up 3 bases and J gave up 2 bases, with 4 bases separating them. This CDR3 region has 13 residues. CDR3 residues: CATSDTTGNTIYF. CDR3 nucleotides: TGTGCCACCAGTGATACGACTGGAAACACCATATATTTT.

The chain employs TRBV3-1 (or the pseudogene TRBV3-2) and TRBJ1-1; tentatively, D is TRBD1 (6 bases). This CDR3 is 15 amino acids long. Germline CDR1 LGHDT, CDR2 YNNKEL (reference sequence). V dropped 4 bases and J dropped 0 bases, with 12 bases sitting between them. The CDR3 loop is CASSLDSSMNTEAFF. In nucleotides, the CDR3 is TGTGCCAGCAGCCTGGACAGTAGTATGAACACTGAAGCTTTCTTT.

This sequence joins TRBV5-1 and TRBJ1-3; D call uncertain. Germline V gives CDR1 SGHRS, CDR2 YFSETQ. Trimming shortened V by 0 bases and J by 0 bases, and 13 bases separated the two germline ends. CDR3 size: 17 residues. In DNA form, the CDR3 reads TGCGCCAGCAGCTTGGTCCCCCTGGCATTCTCTGGAAACACCATATATTTT. Translated, it gives CASSLVPLAFSGNTIYF.